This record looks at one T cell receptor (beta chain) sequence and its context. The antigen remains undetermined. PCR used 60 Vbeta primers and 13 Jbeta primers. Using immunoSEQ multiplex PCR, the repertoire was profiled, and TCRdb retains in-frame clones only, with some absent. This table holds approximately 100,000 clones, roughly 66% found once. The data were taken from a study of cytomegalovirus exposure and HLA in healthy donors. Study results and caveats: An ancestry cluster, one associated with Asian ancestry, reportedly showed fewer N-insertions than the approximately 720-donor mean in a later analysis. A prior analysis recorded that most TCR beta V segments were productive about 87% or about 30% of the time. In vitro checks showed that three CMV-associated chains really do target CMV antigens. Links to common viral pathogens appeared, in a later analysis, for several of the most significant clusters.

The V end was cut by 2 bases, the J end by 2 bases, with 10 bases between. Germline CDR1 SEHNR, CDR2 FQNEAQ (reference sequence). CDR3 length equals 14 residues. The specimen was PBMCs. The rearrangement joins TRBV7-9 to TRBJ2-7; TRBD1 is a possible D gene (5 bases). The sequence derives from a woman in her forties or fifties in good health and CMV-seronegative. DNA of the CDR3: TGTGCCAGCAGCTTATCCGACAGACCCTACGAGCAGTACTTC. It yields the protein CASSLSDRPYEQYF.